One sample yielded the 11 T cell receptor beta chains listed below, sequenced in a study of regulatory T cells in long-lasting Graves disease. As for time point: newly diagnosed GD, antithyroid drugs for less than 3 months. With RNA extracted from PBMCs as input, the TCR library was made. TCR beta libraries were built with iRepertoire HTBI primers and Arm-PCR of CDR3 regions. TCRdb re-derived calls from the multiplex PCR reads in MiXCR, one entry per CDR3 protein. The sample lists around 450,000 distinct CDR3 sequences; roughly 15% were seen once. The sample also formed part of further work on T cells in Graves' hyperthyroidism and ophthalmopathy.

The sample consisted of peripheral blood mononuclear cells (PBMCs), taken at new diagnosis, from a patient treated with antithyroid drugs. Receptor source: a woman in her 40s with Graves disease.

The chain carries TRBV19 and TRBJ2-7, with D possibly being TRBD1 or TRBD2 (5 bases each). The CDR3 covers 13 residues. Between the trimmed V and J ends, which lost 1 base and 7 bases, there was a span of 11 bases. Per germline, CDR1 LNHDA and CDR2 SQIVND (reference sequence). Here the CDR3 DNA reads TGTGCCAGTAGTATAGGGGGGAATAGGGAGCAGTACTTC. Its translation: CASSIGGNREQYF.

This clonotype occurred many times. The gene calls are TRBV9 and TRBJ1-6; D is undetermined. V gave up 0 bases and J gave up 10 bases, with 14 bases separating them. Germline V gene lookup returns CDR1 SGDLS and CDR2 YYNGEE. The CDR3 extends over 15 amino acids. CDR3 in amino acids: CASSVAGTAISPLHF. The CDR3 DNA follows: TGTGCCAGCAGCGTAGCCGGCACCGCGATATCACCCCTCCACTTT.

In its sample, this clonotype was seen many times. This chain links TRBV12-3 or TRBV12-4 with TRBJ2-7, with 9 bases that match TRBD1. The CDR3 runs to 15 residues. V trimming: 6 bases; J trimming: 1 base; junction bases outside the gene matches: 7. The chain's CDR3 is CASSLEQGASYEQYF. CDR3 nucleotides: TGTGCCAGCAGCCTTGAACAGGGGGCATCCTACGAGCAGTACTTC.

This clonotype was detected ten times or more. The chain is built from TRBV6-1 and TRBJ1-5; D possibly corresponds to TRBD1 (6 bases). Germline V gene lookup returns CDR1 MNHNS and CDR2 SASEGT. CDR3 size: 13 residues. Trimming pared 7 bases from V and 5 bases from J, leaving 12 bases between. CDR3 DNA sequence: TGTGCCAGCATGCTGGACAGAGATCAGCCCCAGCATTTT. This sequence encodes CASMLDRDQPQHF.

The chain links TRBV18 to TRBJ1-1; tentative D call: TRBD1 (6 bases). The CDR3 is made up of 13 amino acids. V lost 0 bases, J lost 7 bases, and 9 bases lay in between. CDR1 and CDR2 (germline): KGHSH, LQKENI. The CDR3 region has the DNA TGTGCCAGCTCACCACCCGGACAGATTGAAGCTTTCTTT. Translated: CASSPPGQIEAFF.

In this sample, this clonotype turned up many times. J is TRBJ2-7 and V is TRBV5-1; 12 bases line up with TRBD2. Germline CDR1 is SGHRS and CDR2 is YFSETQ. J was trimmed by 4 bases and V by 7 bases; bases with no gene match: 15. CDR3 size: 17 residues. CDR3 region: CASEGLAGKKRFYEQYF. In nucleotides, the CDR3 is TGCGCCAGCGAGGGACTAGCGGGCAAGAAGAGGTTTTACGAGCAGTACTTC.

This clonotype has just one count. This may arise from a read error, as a much more abundant clone is one base away. The J gene is TRBJ2-1, the V gene TRBV30; a possible D gene is TRBD1 (6 bases). Matching the DNA end better, TRBJ2-5 makes the J call doubtful. Germline V CDR1 and CDR2: GTSNPN, SVGIG (reference sequence). The CDR3 runs to 14 residues. The CDR3 loop reads CAWSSQGNEGTQYF. The CDR3 DNA reads TGTGCCTGGAGTTCACAGGGTAATGAGGGGACCCAGTACTTC.

This clonotype was detected ten times or more. The rearrangement joins TRBV7-9 to TRBJ2-7, with a possible D match to TRBD1 (5 bases). V was cut by 5 bases and J by 0 bases, with 8 bases left in between. Germline CDR1 SEHNR, CDR2 FQNEAQ (reference sequence). The CDR3 is made up of 13 amino acids. The CDR3 nucleotides are TGTGCCAGCAGCCCGACAGACTCCTACGAGCAGTACTTC. Amino acids: CASSPTDSYEQYF.

This clonotype turned up a few times. V and J are TRBV30 and TRBJ1-2; TRBD1 might be the D (6 bases). Per the germline V gene, CDR1 is GTSNPN and CDR2 is SVGIG (reference sequence). The CDR3 sequence is 15 residues long. With 1 base removed from V and 0 bases from J, the gap between germline ends came to 12 bases. The CDR3 sequence: CAWSALGGSNYGYTF. For the CDR3, the DNA is TGTGCCTGGAGTGCGTTAGGGGGGTCTAACTATGGCTACACCTTC.

This clonotype was detected many times. One junction end disagrees with the germline gene, perhaps due to a read error. The chain has TRBV3-1 and TRBJ2-5, with TRBD2 matching over 10 bases. Germline CDR1 reads LGHDT; CDR2 reads YNNKEL (reference sequence). This CDR3 is 12 amino acids long. CDR3 nucleotide sequence: TGTGCCAGCAGCCAAGTAGATAGCGGGAGGTATTTC. This sequence encodes CASSQVDSGRYF.

V and J are TRBV11-2 and TRBJ2-2; 8 bases agree with TRBD2. The CDR3 has 15 residues. Looked up from germline, CDR1 is SGHAT and CDR2 is FQNNGV. With V trimmed by 1 base and J by 3 bases, 1 base remained unmatched. CDR3 in DNA: TGTGCCAGCAGCTTAGCGGGGGGGCACACCGGGGAGCTGTTTTTT. As protein: CASSLAGGHTGELFF.